The 5 T cell receptor beta chains below come from one sample, sequenced in a study of metastatic and nonmetastatic thyroid tumors. Every patient was untreated before thyroid surgery. TCRdb reprocessed the PCR reads via MiXCR. The sample holds about 38,000 clones, roughly 26% seen once. The sample was blood. The receptors originated from a female donor with papillary thyroid cancer or a benign thyroid nodule (not recorded which). Some clones in this sample may be carry-over from other donors' samples.

The chain is built from TRBV4-3 and TRBJ2-1; the match to TRBD2 covers 7 bases. The CDR3 is 16 amino acids. CDR1 is LGHNA and CDR2 is YSLEER in the germline V gene. Losses at the gene ends were 1 base for V and 2 bases for J; bases not matched to a gene: 5. CDR3 sequence (DNA): TGCGCCAGCAGCCAAGGCGGGAGTGGGCCCTACAATGAGCAGTTCTTC. This translates into CASSQGGSGPYNEQFF.

In this sample, this clone turned up many times. The V gene is TRBV20-1, the J gene TRBJ2-7; TRBD2 matches 15 bases. Trimming removed 4 bases from V and 1 base from J; junction bases left unmatched: 5. Germline V CDR1 and CDR2: DFQATT, SNEGSKA (reference sequence). The CDR3 is 16 amino acids. DNA for the CDR3: TGCAGTGCTACCGGGACTAGCGGGAGGCTATCCTACGAGCAGTACTTC. Its protein is CSATGTSGRLSYEQYF.

This clone was found a few times. The rearrangement links TRBV7-2 to TRBJ2-1; D is ambiguous. V lost 1 base and J 9 bases, leaving 10 bases between the germline ends. The CDR3 spans 13 residues. Germline assignment: CDR1 SGHTA and CDR2 FQGNSA. CDR3 in DNA: TGTGCCAGCAGCTTAGAATTCCTGGGTGAGCAGTTCTTC. Its protein product is CASSLEFLGEQFF. Complete variable domain (other parts from reference TRBV7-2 and TRBJ2-1): GAGVSQSPSNKVTEKGKDVELRCDPISGHTALYWYRQSLGQGLEFLIYFQGNSAPDKSGLPSDRFSAERTGGSVSTLTIQRTQQEDSAVYLCASSLEFLGEQFFGPGTRLTVL.

The chain uses TRBV6-4 and TRBJ2-1; the match to TRBD2 covers 7 bases. The CDR3 has 16 amino acids. V shed 4 bases, J shed 5 bases, and the junction held 11 bases outside the gene matches. CDR1 is MRHNA, CDR2 SNTAGT, per germline. Here the CDR3 DNA reads TGTGCCAGCAGTGTCGTATCGGGAGGTTCAAACAATGAGCAGTTCTTC. Translated: CASSVVSGGSNNEQFF.

This clone was detected ten times or more. A read error may explain this, as a much larger clone is one base away. This chain joins TRBV11-2 and TRBJ1-1, with D uncertain. Germline assignment: CDR1 SGHAT and CDR2 FQNNGV. V was pared by 2 bases and J by 1 base, with 5 bases between. The CDR3 contains 13 residues. The CDR3 nucleotides are TGTGCCAGCAGCTTATGGGGGAACACTGAAGCTTTCTTT. It codes for CASSLWGNTEAFF.